These 19 T cell receptor beta chains originate from one sample sequenced in a study of OX40 agonist ivuxolimab in advanced cancers. Clones were sequenced by immunoSEQ multiplex PCR, and TCRdb holds only the in-frame ones, with some missing. Here the sample spans around 60,000 clones, roughly 87% being singletons. Sample: CD4+ or CD8+ T cells sorted from blood, taken in a trial of the OX40 agonist ivuxolimab. These TCRs come from an adult with an advanced solid tumor such as melanoma, head and neck, liver or kidney cancer.

The J gene is TRBJ2-5, the V gene TRBV19, with unresolved D. From germline, CDR1 is LNHDA and CDR2 SQIVND (reference sequence). Trimming left V 8 bases short and J 4 bases short, with 11 bases between. CDR3 length: 12 residues. CDR3 in DNA: TGTGCCAGTCGAAGGTGGGGAGAGACCCAGTACTTC. Translation: CASRRWGETQYF.

The chain recombines TRBV6-1 with TRBJ1-5; 8 bases are shared with TRBD1. The J segment lost 2 bases and the V segment lost 6 bases, leaving 6 bases of the junction unmatched. Per the germline V gene, CDR1 is MNHNS and CDR2 is SASEGT. The CDR3 totals 15 residues. The CDR3 is CASRPDRGGNQPQHF. For the CDR3, the DNA is TGTGCCAGCAGACCTGACAGGGGCGGCAATCAGCCCCAGCATTTT.

The CDR3 region is CASSLAAGVMNTEAFF. The CDR3 DNA reads as TGTGCCAGCAGCTTAGCTGCAGGGGTCATGAACACTGAAGCTTTCTTT. This chain connects TRBV13 to TRBJ1-1; maybe TRBD1 (6 bases). V was clipped by 1 base and J by 0 bases, with 12 bases between them. The CDR3 runs 16 residues. The germline V gene has CDR1 PRHDT and CDR2 FYEKMQ (reference sequence).

This chain links TRBV27 with TRBJ2-7; 8 bases agree with TRBD1. Looked up from germline, CDR1 is MNHEY and CDR2 is SMNVEV (reference sequence). The trim removed 5 bases at V and 3 bases at J, leaving 9 bases unmatched. The CDR3 contains 15 residues. CDR3 region: CASSPQGARGYEQYF. In nucleotides, the CDR3 is TGTGCCAGCAGTCCCCAGGGGGCGCGGGGCTACGAGCAGTACTTC.

The chain recombines TRBV15 with TRBJ2-3; unclear D gene. In germline, CDR1 is LNHNV, CDR2 YYDKDF (reference sequence). CDR3 length equals 13 residues. V was trimmed by 2 bases and J by 6 bases, leaving 9 bases between them. The DNA of the CDR3 is TGTGCCACCAGCAGAACTGTCAGGGATACGCAGTATTTT. Protein sequence: CATSRTVRDTQYF. Based on the CDR3 plus reference TRBV15 and TRBJ2-3, the full variable domain is DAMVIQNPRYQVTQFGKPVTLSCSQTLNHNVMYWYQQKSSQAPKLLFHYYDKDFNNEADTPDNFQSRRPNTSFCFLDIRSPGLGDTAMYLCATSRTVRDTQYFGPGTRLTVL.

The chain is built from TRBV2 and TRBJ2-1; D unclear. The germline gives CDR1 SNHLY, CDR2 FYNNEI. The CDR3 loop spans 17 amino acids. V was cut by 6 bases and J by 2 bases, with 20 bases left in between. The CDR3 DNA reads as TGTGCCAGCAGGACCGAGATTGGGCGGACCGCCTACAATGAGCAGTTCTTC. It yields the protein CASRTEIGRTAYNEQFF.

This chain connects TRBV11-2 to TRBJ2-7; 9 positions match TRBD2. The CDR3 length is 13 residues. In germline, CDR1 is SGHAT, CDR2 FQNNGV. Trimming took 0 bases from V and 9 from J; bases not matched to a gene: 3. Here the CDR3 DNA reads TGTGCCAGCAGCTTAGACCCAGCGGGGGGGCAGTACTTC. Amino acid sequence: CASSLDPAGGQYF.

The chain has TRBV30 and TRBJ1-1; D ambiguous. Germline V gene lookup returns CDR1 GTSNPN and CDR2 SVGIG (reference sequence). Trimming took 4 bases from V and 8 from J, leaving 17 bases between them. CDR3 size: 13 residues. The CDR3 coding sequence is TGTGCCTGGACGCTACGGGAATTGAGAGAAGCTTTCTTT. Translated, it gives CAWTLRELREAFF.

Only a few counts were recorded for this clone. The chain uses TRBV6-1 and TRBJ1-1; D is ambiguous. Trimming removed 6 bases at V and 0 bases at J, with 11 bases between. Germline CDR1 MNHNS, CDR2 SASEGT. The CDR3 has 14 residues. CDR3 nucleotides: TGTGCCAGCAGGGCAGACACTTTGAACACTGAAGCTTTCTTT. This encodes CASRADTLNTEAFF.

This clone appeared once. The V call is TRBV7-9, the J call TRBJ2-2; 13 bases are a match to TRBD2. Germline-derived CDR1 and CDR2 are SEHNR and FQNEAQ (reference sequence). With V trimmed by 5 bases and J by 5 bases, 14 bases remained unmatched. The CDR3 contains 19 residues. CDR3 DNA sequence: TGTGCCAGCAGCCCCCTCGGACTAGCGGGAGTAGGTGGGACCGGGGAGCTGTTTTTT. It is translated as CASSPLGLAGVGGTGELFF.

The chain couples TRBV6-6 to TRBJ2-2; D may be TRBD1 or TRBD2 (6 bases each). The V end lost 8 bases, the J end lost 4 bases, and 17 bases lay between the germline ends. The length of the CDR3 is 15 residues. Germline CDR1 reads MNHNY; CDR2 reads SVGAGI (reference sequence). CDR3 DNA: TGTGCCAGCTTGAAGGGGGGATCGGGCACCGGGGAGCTGTTTTTT. It codes for CASLKGGSGTGELFF.

The V gene is TRBV9, the J gene TRBJ2-5; D possibly matches TRBD1 or TRBD2 (5 bases each). The CDR3 runs to 16 residues. Germline V gene sequence: CDR1 SGDLS, CDR2 YYNGEE. The ends were cut back, 4 bases at V and 5 bases at J, with 21 bases in the middle. Written as DNA, the CDR3 is TGTGCCAGCAGCTCAGGGACCGCGCTTTTACTGGAGACCCAGTACTTC. Translating gives CASSSGTALLLETQYF.

This chain connects TRBV19 to TRBJ2-5; D is perhaps TRBD1 (5 bases). V lost 5 bases, J lost 3 bases, and 13 bases lay in between. The CDR3 is made up of 14 amino acids. Germline V gene sequence: CDR1 LNHDA, CDR2 SQIVND (reference sequence). The CDR3 loop reads CASSPNSREETQYF. In DNA form, the CDR3 reads TGTGCCAGTAGTCCCAACTCCAGGGAAGAGACCCAGTACTTC.

As regards this clone: This specimen includes other DNA sequences encoding the same CDR3. The rearrangement joins TRBV15 to TRBJ1-1; 12 bases line up with TRBD1. Germline values: CDR1 LNHNV, CDR2 YYDKDF (reference sequence). The CDR3 spans 17 residues. V dropped 3 bases and J dropped 5; count of bases not matched to a gene: 10. CDR3: CATSREGTGGLRTEAFF. The CDR3 DNA is TGTGCCACCAGCAGGGAGGGGACAGGGGGCTTGCGGACTGAAGCTTTCTTT.

This clone was recorded a few times. V usage is TRBV14 and J usage is TRBJ2-7, with 9 bases matching TRBD1. J gave up 2 bases and V 6 bases, and 11 bases lay outside the gene matches. CDR3 length equals 16 residues. CDR1 SGHDN and CDR2 FVKESK come from the germline V gene. For the CDR3, the DNA is TGTGCCAGCAGTCCCACAGGGACAGGGCCTACCTACGAGCAGTACTTC. Residues: CASSPTGTGPTYEQYF.

V and J are TRBV6-4 and TRBJ1-1, with D tentatively TRBD1 (5 bases). This CDR3 comprises 15 residues. V shed 5 bases and J shed 3 bases, with 16 bases lying between them. Looked up from germline, CDR1 is MRHNA and CDR2 is SNTAGT. The chain's CDR3 is CASSLRWGGDTEAFF. In nucleotides, the CDR3 is TGTGCCAGCAGTTTACGGTGGGGAGGGGACACTGAAGCTTTCTTT.

The V and J genes are TRBV18 and TRBJ1-2; D is unclear. Trimming left V 3 bases short and J 3 bases short, with 14 bases between. The CDR3 contains 15 residues. Germline V gene data show CDR1 as KGHSH and CDR2 as LQKENI. CDR3 in DNA: TGTGCCAGCTCACCGGTCCCGGACCGGGACTATGGCTACACCTTC. It encodes CASSPVPDRDYGYTF.

The table lists this clone with a count of one. This chain uses TRBV21-1 with TRBJ1-5; the DNA was not compared with TRBD1, the D call given in the table. TRBV21-1 is listed as a pseudogene. CDR3 length: 14 residues. The CDR3 DNA reads TGTGCCAGCAGCTCCCACCCCAGGGGTCAGCCCCAGCATTTT. It encodes CASSSHPRGQPQHF.

This sequence joins TRBV5-6 and TRBJ2-2; TRBD1 agrees at 10 bases. This CDR3 has 16 residues. Germline V lookup: CDR1 SGHDT, CDR2 YYEEEE. Trimming at V came to 5 bases and at J to 0 bases, leaving 4 bases not matched to a gene. The CDR3 spells CASRGQGKSNTGELFF. CDR3 bases: TGTGCCAGCAGGGGACAGGGGAAATCGAACACCGGGGAGCTGTTTTTT.